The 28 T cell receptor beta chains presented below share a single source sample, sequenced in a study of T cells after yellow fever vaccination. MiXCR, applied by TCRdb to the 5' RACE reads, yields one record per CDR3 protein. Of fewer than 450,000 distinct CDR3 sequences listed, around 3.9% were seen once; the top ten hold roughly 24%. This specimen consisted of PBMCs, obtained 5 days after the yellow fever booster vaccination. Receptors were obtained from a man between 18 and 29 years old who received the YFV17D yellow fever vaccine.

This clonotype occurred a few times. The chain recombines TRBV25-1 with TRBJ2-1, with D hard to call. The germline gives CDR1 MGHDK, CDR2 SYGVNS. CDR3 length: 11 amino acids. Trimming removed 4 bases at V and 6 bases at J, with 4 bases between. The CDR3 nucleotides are TGTGCCAGCAGTGCTTTCAATGAGCAGTTCTTC. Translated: CASSAFNEQFF.

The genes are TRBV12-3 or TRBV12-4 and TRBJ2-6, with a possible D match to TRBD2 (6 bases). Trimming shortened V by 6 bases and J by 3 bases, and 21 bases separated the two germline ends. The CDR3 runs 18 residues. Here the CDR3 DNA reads TGTGCCAGCAGAACCGGGACGGGGGACTTCGGTGGGGCCAACGTCCTGACTTTC. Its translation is CASRTGTGDFGGANVLTF.

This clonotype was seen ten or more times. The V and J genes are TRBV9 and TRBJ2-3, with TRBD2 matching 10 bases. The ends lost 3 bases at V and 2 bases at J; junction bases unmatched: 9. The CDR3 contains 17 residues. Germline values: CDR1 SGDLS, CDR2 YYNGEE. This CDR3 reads CASSAGVGLAFTDTQYF. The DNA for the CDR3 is TGTGCCAGCAGCGCCGGCGTGGGACTAGCGTTCACAGATACGCAGTATTTT.

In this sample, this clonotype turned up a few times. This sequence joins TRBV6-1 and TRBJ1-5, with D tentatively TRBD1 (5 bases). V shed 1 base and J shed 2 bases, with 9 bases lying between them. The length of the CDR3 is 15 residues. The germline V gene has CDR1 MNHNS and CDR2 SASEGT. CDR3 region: CASSEGGVGNQPQHF. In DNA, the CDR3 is TGTGCCAGCAGTGAAGGGGGGGTCGGCAATCAGCCCCAGCATTTT.

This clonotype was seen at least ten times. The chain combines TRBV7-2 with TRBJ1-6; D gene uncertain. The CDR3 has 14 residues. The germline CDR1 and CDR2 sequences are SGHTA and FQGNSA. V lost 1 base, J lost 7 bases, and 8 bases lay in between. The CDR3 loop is CASSLDRGNSPLHF. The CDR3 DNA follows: TGTGCCAGCAGCTTAGACAGAGGAAATTCACCCCTCCACTTT.

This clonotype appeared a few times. The CDR3 bases are TGTGCCATCTCGACAGGGAGGGGAGAAGCTTTCTTT. It is translated as CAISTGRGEAFF. The J gene is TRBJ1-1, the V gene TRBV10-3, with TRBD1 matching 7 bases. Germline values: CDR1 ENHRY, CDR2 SYGVKD. The CDR3 has 12 amino acids. Trimming removed 8 bases from V and 8 bases from J; junction bases left unmatched: 8.

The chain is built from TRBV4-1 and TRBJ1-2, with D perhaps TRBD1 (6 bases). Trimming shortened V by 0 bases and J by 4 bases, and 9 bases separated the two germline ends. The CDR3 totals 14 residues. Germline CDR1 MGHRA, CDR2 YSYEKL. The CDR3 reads CASSQDGGLYGYTF. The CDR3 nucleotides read TGCGCCAGCAGCCAAGATGGGGGGCTCTATGGCTACACCTTC.

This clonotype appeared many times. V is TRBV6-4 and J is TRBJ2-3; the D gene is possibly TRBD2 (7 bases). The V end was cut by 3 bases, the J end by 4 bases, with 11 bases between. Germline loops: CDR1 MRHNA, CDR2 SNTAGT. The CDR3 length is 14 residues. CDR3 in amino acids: CASSEEGGPDTQYF. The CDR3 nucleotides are TGTGCCAGCAGTGAAGAGGGGGGGCCAGATACGCAGTATTTT.

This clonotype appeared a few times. CDR3 region: CATSDTRLAGNEDTQYF. The CDR3 bases are TGTGCCACCAGTGACACCCGCCTAGCGGGGAATGAAGATACGCAGTATTTT. The chain is built from TRBV24-1 and TRBJ2-3; 9 bases are shared with TRBD2. J gave up 5 bases and V 4 bases, and 12 bases lay outside the gene matches. The V gene's germline CDR1 is KGHDR and CDR2 SFDVKD. The CDR3 spans 17 residues.

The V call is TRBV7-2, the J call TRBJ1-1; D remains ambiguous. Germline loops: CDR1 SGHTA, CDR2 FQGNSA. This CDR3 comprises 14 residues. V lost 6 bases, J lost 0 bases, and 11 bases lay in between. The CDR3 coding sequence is TGTGCCAGCAGTGTAGGGCATCTGAACACTGAAGCTTTCTTT. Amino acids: CASSVGHLNTEAFF.

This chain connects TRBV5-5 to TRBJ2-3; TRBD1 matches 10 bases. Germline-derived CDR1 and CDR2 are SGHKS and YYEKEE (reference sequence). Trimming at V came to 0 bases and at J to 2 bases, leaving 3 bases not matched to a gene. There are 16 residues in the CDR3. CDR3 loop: CASSLGQGANTDTQYF. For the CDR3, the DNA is TGTGCCAGCAGCTTGGGACAGGGGGCTAACACAGATACGCAGTATTTT. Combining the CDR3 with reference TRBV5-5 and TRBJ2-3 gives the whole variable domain DAGVTQSPTHLIKTRGQQVTLRCSPISGHKSVSWYQQVLGQGPQFIFQYYEKEERGRGNFPDRFSARQFPNYSSELNVNALLLGDSALYLCASSLGQGANTDTQYFGPGTRLTVL.

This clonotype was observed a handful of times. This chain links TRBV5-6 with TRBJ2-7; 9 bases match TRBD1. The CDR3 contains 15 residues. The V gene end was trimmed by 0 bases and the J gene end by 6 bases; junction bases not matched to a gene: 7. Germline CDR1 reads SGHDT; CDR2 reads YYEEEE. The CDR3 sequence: CASSLGPGQGAEQYF. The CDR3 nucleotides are TGTGCCAGCAGCTTGGGTCCGGGACAGGGTGCCGAGCAGTACTTC.

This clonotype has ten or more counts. The CDR3 nucleotides are TGTGCCAGCAACAGGGGGGACACTGAAGCTTTCTTT. As protein: CASNRGDTEAFF. This chain connects TRBV6-1 to TRBJ1-1, with 8 bases fitting TRBD1. Germline loops: CDR1 MNHNS, CDR2 SASEGT. This CDR3 is built from 12 residues. The V and J ends lost 7 bases and 3 bases, in that order; junction bases with no gene match: 1.

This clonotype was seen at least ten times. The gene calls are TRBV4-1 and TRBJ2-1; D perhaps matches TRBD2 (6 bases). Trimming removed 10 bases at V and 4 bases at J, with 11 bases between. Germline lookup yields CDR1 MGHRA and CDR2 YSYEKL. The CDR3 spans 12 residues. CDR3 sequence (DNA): TGCGCCACCGGGGGTCCGTACAATGAGCAGTTCTTC. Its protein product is CATGGPYNEQFF.

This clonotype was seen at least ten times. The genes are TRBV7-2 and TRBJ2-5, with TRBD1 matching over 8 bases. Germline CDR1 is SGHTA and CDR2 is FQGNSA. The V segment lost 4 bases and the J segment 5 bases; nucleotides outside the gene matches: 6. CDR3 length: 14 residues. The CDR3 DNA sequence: TGTGCCAGCAGCTCCCTGGACAGGGCCGAGACCCAGTACTTC. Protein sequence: CASSSLDRAETQYF.

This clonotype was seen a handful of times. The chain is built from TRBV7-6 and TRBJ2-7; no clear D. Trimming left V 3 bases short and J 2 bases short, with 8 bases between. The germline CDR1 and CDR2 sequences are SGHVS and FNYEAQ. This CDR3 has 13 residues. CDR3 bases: TGTGCCAGCAGCTTGAGTTTCACCTACGAGCAGTACTTC. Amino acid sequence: CASSLSFTYEQYF.

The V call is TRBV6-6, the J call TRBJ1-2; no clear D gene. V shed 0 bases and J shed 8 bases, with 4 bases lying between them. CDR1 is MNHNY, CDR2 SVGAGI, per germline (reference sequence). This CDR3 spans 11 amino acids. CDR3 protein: CASSYSAGYTF. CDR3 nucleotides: TGTGCCAGCAGTTACTCGGCGGGCTACACCTTC.

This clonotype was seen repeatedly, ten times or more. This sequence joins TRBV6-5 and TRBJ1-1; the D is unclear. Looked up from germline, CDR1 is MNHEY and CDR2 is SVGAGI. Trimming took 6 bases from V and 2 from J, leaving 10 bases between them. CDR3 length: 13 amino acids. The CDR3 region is CASRRRENTEAFF. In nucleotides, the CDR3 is TGTGCCAGCAGGCGCCGGGAAAACACTGAAGCTTTCTTT.

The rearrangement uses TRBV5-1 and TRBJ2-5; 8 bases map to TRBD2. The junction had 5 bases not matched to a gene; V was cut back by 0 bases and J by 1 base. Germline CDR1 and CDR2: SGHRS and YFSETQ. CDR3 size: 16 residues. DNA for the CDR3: TGCGCCAGCAGCTTGGGAGGACTAGCTATCCAAGAGACCCAGTACTTC. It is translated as CASSLGGLAIQETQYF.

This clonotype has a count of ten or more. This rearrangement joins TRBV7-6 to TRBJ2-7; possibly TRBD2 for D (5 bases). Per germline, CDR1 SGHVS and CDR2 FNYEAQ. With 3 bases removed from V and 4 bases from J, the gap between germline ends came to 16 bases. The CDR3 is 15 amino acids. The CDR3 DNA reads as TGTGCCAGCAGCTTTGCGGCCTCGGGGTGGTACGAGCAGTACTTC. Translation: CASSFAASGWYEQYF.

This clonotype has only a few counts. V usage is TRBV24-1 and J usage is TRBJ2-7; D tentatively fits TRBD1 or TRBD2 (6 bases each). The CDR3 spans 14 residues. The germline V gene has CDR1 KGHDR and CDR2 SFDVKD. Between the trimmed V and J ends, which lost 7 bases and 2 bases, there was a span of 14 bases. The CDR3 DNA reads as TGTGCCACCAGGATAGACAGGACTACCTACGAGCAGTACGTC. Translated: CATRIDRTTYEQYV.

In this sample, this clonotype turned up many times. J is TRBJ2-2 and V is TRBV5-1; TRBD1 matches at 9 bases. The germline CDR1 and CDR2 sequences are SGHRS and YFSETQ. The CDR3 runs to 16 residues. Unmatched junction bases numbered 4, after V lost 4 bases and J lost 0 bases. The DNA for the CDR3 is TGCGCCAGCAGCCCGCGGACAGGGGCGAACACCGGGGAGCTGTTTTTT. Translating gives CASSPRTGANTGELFF.

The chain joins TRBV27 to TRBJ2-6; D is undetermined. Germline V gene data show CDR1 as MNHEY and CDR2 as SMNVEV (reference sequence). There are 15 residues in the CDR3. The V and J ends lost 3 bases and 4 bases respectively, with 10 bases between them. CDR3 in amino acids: CASSFTVPGANVLTF. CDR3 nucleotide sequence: TGTGCCAGCAGTTTCACCGTGCCCGGGGCCAACGTCCTGACTTTC.

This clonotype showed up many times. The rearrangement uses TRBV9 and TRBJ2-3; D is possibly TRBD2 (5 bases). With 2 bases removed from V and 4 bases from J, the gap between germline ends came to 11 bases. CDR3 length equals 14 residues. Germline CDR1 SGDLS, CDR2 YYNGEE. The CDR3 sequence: CASSVNGVSDTQYF. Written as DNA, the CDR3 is TGTGCCAGCAGCGTGAACGGGGTCTCAGATACGCAGTATTTT.

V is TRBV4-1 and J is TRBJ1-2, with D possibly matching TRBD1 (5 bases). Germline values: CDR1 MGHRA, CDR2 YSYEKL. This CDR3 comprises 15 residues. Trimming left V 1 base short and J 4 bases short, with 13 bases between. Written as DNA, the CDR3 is TGCGCCAGCAGCCAAGTCTCAGGGATCAGCTATGGCTACACCTTC. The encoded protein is CASSQVSGISYGYTF.

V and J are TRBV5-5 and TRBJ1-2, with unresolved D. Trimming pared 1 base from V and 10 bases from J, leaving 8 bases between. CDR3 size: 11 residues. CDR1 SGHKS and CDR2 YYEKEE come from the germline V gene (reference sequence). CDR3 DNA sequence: TGTGCCAGCAGCTTGTTTAGGGTCTACACCTTC. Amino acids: CASSLFRVYTF.

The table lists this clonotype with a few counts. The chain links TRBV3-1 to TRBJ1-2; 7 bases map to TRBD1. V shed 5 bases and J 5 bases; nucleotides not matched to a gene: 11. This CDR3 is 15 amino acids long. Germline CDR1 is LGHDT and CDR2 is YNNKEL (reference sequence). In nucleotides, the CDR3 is TGTGCCAGCAGCGGAACCGAGACAGGGAATTATGGCTACACCTTC. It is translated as CASSGTETGNYGYTF.

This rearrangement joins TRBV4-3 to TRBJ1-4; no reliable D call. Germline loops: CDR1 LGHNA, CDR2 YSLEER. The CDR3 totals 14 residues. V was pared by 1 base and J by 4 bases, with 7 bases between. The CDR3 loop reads CASSQGGLNEKLFF. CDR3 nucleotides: TGCGCCAGCAGCCAAGGAGGGCTTAATGAAAAACTGTTTTTT.